This T cell receptor beta chain was documented in a study of blood T cell repertoires in COVID-19. The overall study: COVID-19 samples collected from the United States, Italy and Spain covered acute and convalescent phases. PBMCs, B-cell-depleted T cells, or T cells were the source of the cDNA or gDNA that made up the material.

Original processing notes: It was from reference gene primer amplification that nucleated cell counts were estimated. Using immunoSEQ multiplex PCR, the repertoire was profiled, and TCRdb retains in-frame clones only, with some absent. From that table come the V and J calls and clone size; the DNA was used to work out D and trimming. This sample has some 49,000 clones, with roughly four fifths found just once. The CDR3 runs to 13 residues. The V segment lost 4 bases and the J segment 11 bases; nucleotides outside the gene matches: 9. Germline V CDR1 and CDR2: SGHKS, YYEKEE (reference sequence). This clonotype originated in a woman in her sixties or seventies with acute or convalescent COVID-19. This rearrangement joins TRBV5-5 to TRBJ1-1; 9 nucleotides align to TRBD1. The specimen sequenced was peripheral blood. The CDR3 DNA is TGTGCCAGCAGCCAGGGACAGGGCGGGAGGGCTTTCTTT. Its translation: CASSQGQGGRAFF.